This TCR beta chain was identified during a study of shared clonotypes between healthy human individuals. Each donor was a Caucasian adult residing in Nashville, Tennessee. When samples were unsorted, 75 million to 95 million PBMCs were used for genomic DNA. This clone was counted only a few times. TCRdb keeps only in-frame clones here, not all; method: immunoSEQ multiplex PCR. Among some 470,000 clones, around 80% were seen once, and the ten largest hold 13%. The clonotype was recovered from a woman between 35 and 50 years old in good health. Some clones in this sample may be carry-over from other donors' samples. The specimen was PBMCs.

The CDR3 DNA sequence: TGTGCCACACCGGGACAGGGGGCCTACGAGCAGTACTTC. It translates to CATPGQGAYEQYF. This rearrangement joins TRBV10-3 to TRBJ2-7; 11 nucleotides agree with TRBD1. The germline V gene has CDR1 ENHRY and CDR2 SYGVKD. The junction had 4 bases not matched to a gene; V was cut back by 10 bases and J by 2 bases. This CDR3 comprises 13 residues.